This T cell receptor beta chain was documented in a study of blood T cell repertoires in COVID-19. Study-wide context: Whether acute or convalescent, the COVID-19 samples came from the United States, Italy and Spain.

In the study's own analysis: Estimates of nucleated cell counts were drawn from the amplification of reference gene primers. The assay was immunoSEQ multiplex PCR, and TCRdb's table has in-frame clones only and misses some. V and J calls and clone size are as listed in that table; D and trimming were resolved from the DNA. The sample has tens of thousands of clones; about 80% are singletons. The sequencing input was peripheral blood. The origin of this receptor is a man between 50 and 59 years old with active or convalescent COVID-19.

The CDR3 DNA sequence: TGCGCCAGCAGCTCCCGTATGAACACTGAAGCTTTCTTT. It translates to CASSSRMNTEAFF. The chain couples TRBV5-1 to TRBJ1-1, with no clear D. Germline loops: CDR1 SGHRS, CDR2 YFSETQ. The CDR3 covers 13 residues. The V and J ends lost 3 bases and 0 bases respectively, with 6 bases between them.